This T cell receptor (beta chain) was recovered during a study of PD-L1 blockade in urothelial cancer. Time point meaning: pretreatment peripheral blood. Each patient gave between 1 and 8 samples of peripheral blood mononuclear cells, which were collected pretreatment and during treatment. Clones were sequenced by immunoSEQ multiplex PCR, and TCRdb holds only the in-frame ones, with some missing. The sample contains 70,000 to 80,000 clones, approximately 80% of which appear only once. V gave up 7 bases and J gave up 0 bases; unmatched junction bases: 7. Germline CDR1 is SNHLY and CDR2 is FYNNEI. The CDR3 sequence is 15 residues long.

The chain links TRBV2 to TRBJ2-3, with 7 bases identical to TRBD1. The source is a man in his forties with urothelial cancer. Sequencing used PBMCs, obtained around atezolizumab (anti-PD-L1) treatment. Here the CDR3 DNA reads TGTGCCAGCACCTCCCGGGACAGAAGCACAGATACGCAGTATTTT. The encoded protein is CASTSRDRSTDTQYF.